The entry below gives a single T cell receptor beta chain sequence along with its context. This specimen belongs to a study of blood T cell repertoires in COVID-19. At the level of the study: T cells, B-cell-depleted T cells, or PBMCs supplied cDNA or gDNA.

Trimming pared 5 bases from V and 0 bases from J, leaving 5 bases between. This CDR3 has 13 residues. Germline lookup yields CDR1 SNHLY and CDR2 FYNNEI. Authors' processing steps: Quantification of nucleated cells was approximated via reference gene primer amplification. The repertoire was sequenced with immunoSEQ multiplex PCR; TCRdb's copy has only in-frame clones and lacks some. V, J and clone size are those of that table, while D and trimming were read from the DNA. The table records 200,000 to 250,000 clones, 84% of them present only once. The sample comprised peripheral blood. The rearrangement joins TRBV2 to TRBJ2-4; D gene ambiguous. The TCR was taken from a man aged 50 to 59 with acute or convalescent COVID-19. The CDR3 is CASSPLAKNIQYF. The CDR3 DNA follows: TGTGCCAGCAGTCCATTAGCCAAAAACATTCAGTACTTC.